This entry is about one T cell receptor (beta chain). Its antigen is undetermined. PCR employed 60 Vbeta and 13 Jbeta primers. Clones were sequenced by immunoSEQ multiplex PCR, and TCRdb holds only the in-frame ones, with some missing. This listing includes tens of thousands of clones. This sample was included in a study of cytomegalovirus exposure and HLA in healthy donors. Study details: Early on, a data release was issued that held 80 million or so unique TCRs from HLA-typed donors.

The V gene lost 0 bases and the J gene lost 11 bases, with 17 bases spanning the gap. The CDR3 consists of 14 residues. Germline CDR1 is SGHRS and CDR2 is YFSETQ. The study, taken as a whole, reports: In a later analysis, donors in an Asian-associated ancestry cluster reportedly had fewer N-insertions in productive TCRs than the cohort mean. A missense variant in DCLRE1C was later tied to TCR beta V- and J-gene trimming.

The rearrangement uses TRBV5-1 and TRBJ1-1; D remains ambiguous. The sequence was collected from a man aged 25 to 45 in good health and CMV-seropositive. The sequenced material came from PBMCs. The CDR3 DNA is TGCGCCAGCAGCTTGGAAAGCGGGAGGGCCGGGGCTTTCTTT. Encoded protein: CASSLESGRAGAFF.